This T cell receptor beta chain was documented in a study of regulatory T cells in long-lasting Graves disease. The overall study: Persistent Graves' disease denoted over 5 years of antithyroid drugs plus positive TSH receptor antibodies.

Overall study findings and caveats: Authors noted too few samples as a limitation. Thyroid tissue went unstudied; only peripheral blood was examined.

Time point meaning: persistent/refractory GD, antithyroid drugs over 5 years with positive TRAb. The TCR library used RNA extracted from PBMCs. According to the study, TCR beta libraries were built with iRepertoire HTBI primers and CDR3-region Arm-PCR. As originally analysed: The study identified more than 55 TRBV and approximately 14 TRBJ segments across samples. TCRdb fed the multiplex PCR reads into MiXCR, producing one record per CDR3 protein. Clone size and V and J calls follow TCRdb, not the original study. The sample shows approximately 290,000 distinct CDR3 sequences, around 21% of them seen only once. The CDR3 covers 16 residues. V lost 0 bases, J lost 5 bases, and 16 bases lay in between. CDR1 is SEHNR and CDR2 is FQNEAQ in the germline V gene (reference sequence). This clonotype was counted a few times. What it binds is not known.

Sample: peripheral blood mononuclear cells (PBMCs), taken when the disease was refractory, from a patient treated with antithyroid drugs. This clonotype originated in a female donor with Graves disease. The genes are TRBV7-9 and TRBJ2-5, with D possibly TRBD2 on 6 matching bases. The CDR3 DNA is TGTGCCAGCAGCTTAGCAGGGAGGTTCGCAATGGAGACCCAGTACTTC. It encodes CASSLAGRFAMETQYF.